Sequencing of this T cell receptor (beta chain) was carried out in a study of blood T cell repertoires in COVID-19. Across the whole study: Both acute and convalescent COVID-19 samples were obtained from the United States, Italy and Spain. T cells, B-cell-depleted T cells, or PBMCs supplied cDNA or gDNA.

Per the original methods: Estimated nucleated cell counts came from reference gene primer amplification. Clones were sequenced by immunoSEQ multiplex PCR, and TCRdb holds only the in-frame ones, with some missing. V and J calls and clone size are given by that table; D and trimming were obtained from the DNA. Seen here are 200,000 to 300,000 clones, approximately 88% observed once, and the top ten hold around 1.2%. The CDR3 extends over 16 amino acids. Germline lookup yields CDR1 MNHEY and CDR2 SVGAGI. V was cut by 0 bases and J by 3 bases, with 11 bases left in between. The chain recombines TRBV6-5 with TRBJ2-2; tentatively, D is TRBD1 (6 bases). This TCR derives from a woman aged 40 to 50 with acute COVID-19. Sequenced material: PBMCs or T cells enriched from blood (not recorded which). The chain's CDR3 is CASSYSQGIDTGELFF. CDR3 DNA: TGTGCCAGCAGTTACTCTCAGGGGATAGACACCGGGGAGCTGTTTTTT.